These 8 T cell receptor beta chains were sequenced from one sample in a study of CD4+ T cells in melanoma. The table came from immunoSEQ multiplex PCR; TCRdb's copy has only in-frame clones and leaves some out. The data contain more than 13,000 clones, about 60% of them seen just once; the ten biggest clones take up around 14%. Sequencing was carried out using cells from a culture (not recorded whether cultured in vitro). All receptors come from a human donor with melanoma.

This clone was picked up one time. The chain recombines TRBV2 with TRBJ2-7; D is possibly TRBD1 (5 bases). This CDR3 comprises 14 residues. Trimming removed 2 bases from V and 2 bases from J, with 10 bases in between. CDR1 is SNHLY, CDR2 FYNNEI, per germline. The CDR3 sequence: CASSESAGTYEQYF. The CDR3 DNA sequence: TGTGCCAGCAGTGAATCCGCAGGGACCTACGAGCAGTACTTC.

The CDR3 DNA sequence: TGTGCCAGCAGCCGAACAGGAATGGAACGTTCACCCCTCCACTTT. This gives the protein CASSRTGMERSPLHF. This chain joins TRBV6-5 and TRBJ1-6, with D possibly being TRBD1 (5 bases). The CDR3 extends over 15 amino acids. CDR1 is MNHEY, CDR2 SVGAGI, per germline. V lost 6 bases to trimming and J lost 9 bases, with 18 bases between them.

The genes are TRBV5-6 and TRBJ1-1, with D perhaps TRBD1 (6 bases). Per the germline V gene, CDR1 is SGHDT and CDR2 is YYEEEE. The CDR3 length is 15 residues. The V end was cut by 0 bases, the J end by 3 bases, with 12 bases between. CDR3 protein: CASSLVAAGDTEAFF. The CDR3 DNA sequence: TGTGCCAGCAGCTTGGTTGCAGCAGGGGACACTGAAGCTTTCTTT. Full variable domain (outside the CDR3, taken from reference TRBV5-6 and TRBJ1-1): DAGVTQSPTHLIKTRGQQVTLRCSPKSGHDTVSWYQQALGQGPQFIFQYYEEEERQRGNFPDRFSGHQFPNYSSELNVNALLLGDSALYLCASSLVAAGDTEAFFGQGTRLTVV.

The chain links TRBV12-2 to TRBJ1-4. TRBV12-2 is listed as a pseudogene. The CDR3 has 16 amino acids. The CDR3 reads CASRWLGWCENEKLFF. CDR3 sequence (DNA): TGTGCAAGTCGCTGGCTGGGTTGGTGCGAAAATGAAAAACTGTTTTTT.

This clone has a handful of counts. The J gene is TRBJ1-4, the V gene TRBV5-6, with D possibly TRBD1 on 5 matching bases. V lost 4 bases and J lost 2, with 21 bases in between. CDR1 and CDR2 (germline): SGHDT, YYEEEE. This CDR3 contains 18 residues. This CDR3 is CASSRYGAASATNEKLFF. The CDR3 region has the DNA TGTGCCAGCAGCCGGTATGGGGCCGCTTCGGCGACTAATGAAAAACTGTTTTTT. The full variable domain, with the rest looked up from reference TRBV5-6 and TRBJ1-4, is DAGVTQSPTHLIKTRGQQVTLRCSPKSGHDTVSWYQQALGQGPQFIFQYYEEEERQRGNFPDRFSGHQFPNYSSELNVNALLLGDSALYLCASSRYGAASATNEKLFFGSGTQLSVL.

The V gene is TRBV6-1, the J gene TRBJ2-7; TRBD1 agrees at 9 bases. V lost 0 bases and J lost 3; bases outside the gene matches: 6. The CDR3 totals 16 residues. The V gene's germline CDR1 is MNHNS and CDR2 SASEGT. The CDR3 loop reads CASSEAGGQGIYEQYF. CDR3 sequence (DNA): TGTGCCAGCAGTGAAGCTGGGGGACAGGGAATCTACGAGCAGTACTTC.

This chain connects TRBV29-1 to TRBJ2-7, with 7 bases that match TRBD1. This CDR3 region has 15 residues. Germline V gene data show CDR1 as SQVTM and CDR2 as ANQGSEA. With V trimmed by 3 bases and J by 1 base, 9 bases remained unmatched. DNA for the CDR3: TGCAGCGTTGATAAGGACAGGCTTCTGTCCTACGAGCAGTACTTC. Translating gives CSVDKDRLLSYEQYF.

The chain has TRBV13 and TRBJ2-3, with 12 bases that match TRBD2. The CDR3 spans 17 residues. Germline CDR1 is PRHDT and CDR2 is FYEKMQ (reference sequence). The junction had 8 bases not matched to a gene; V was cut back by 4 bases and J by 3 bases. CDR3 DNA sequence: TGTGCCAGCAGCTCCTCCCTAGCGGGGGGGCCGACAGATACGCAGTATTTT. Residues: CASSSSLAGGPTDTQYF.